This TCR beta chain was sequenced during a study of identical twins. A universal primer site arose from template switching, and cDNA bore unique molecular identifiers. Using its own MiXCR run on the 5' RACE reads, TCRdb lists one record per CDR3 protein. The table lists 420,000 or so distinct CDR3 sequences, 15% to 20% of them singletons. The length of the CDR3 is 14 residues. The V and J ends lost 2 bases and 13 bases respectively, with 18 bases between them. The germline V gene has CDR1 LNHNV and CDR2 YYDKDF (reference sequence). This clonotype was found many times. Its target is unknown. Study observations and caveats: The models systematically underestimated how much out-of-frame TCR alpha was shared in monozygotic twins. Fewer insertions characterized abundant cord blood beta clonotypes, whereas memory repertoires showed none.

The specimen sequenced was naive T cells sorted from blood. The TCR was taken from a man in his fifties or sixties in good health. The chain uses TRBV15 and TRBJ2-1; D is unclear. CDR3 amino acids: CATSRSLAAGRQFF. The CDR3 DNA reads as TGTGCCACCAGCAGATCCTTGGCGGCTGGACGACAGTTCTTC.